The entry below gives a single T cell receptor (beta chain) sequence along with its context. Generated by immunoSEQ multiplex PCR, the TCRdb table keeps only in-frame clones and is missing some. This table has over 25,000 clones, just over 90% appearing once. The CDR3 extends over 15 amino acids. Germline assignment: CDR1 LNHNV and CDR2 YYDKDF (reference sequence). Trimming removed 0 bases from V and 15 bases from J, with 21 bases in between. This entry belongs to a study of T cell changes during pregnancy in multiple sclerosis. The rearrangement links TRBV15 to TRBJ2-4; D not certain. The source of this sequence is a female donor with multiple sclerosis, enrolled in a pregnancy study. The source material was CD4+ T cells from peripheral blood mononuclear cells, sampled in the second trimester of pregnancy. The CDR3 spells CATSREISPGTHTYF. The CDR3 nucleotides read TGTGCCACCAGCAGAGAGATCTCTCCTGGCACGCATACGTACTTC.